One and the same sample provided the 11 T cell receptor beta chains below, sequenced in a study of a mutant IDH1 vaccine in newly diagnosed glioma. Using immunoSEQ multiplex PCR, the repertoire was profiled, and TCRdb retains in-frame clones only, with some absent. This table has about 75,000 clones, 75% to 95% appearing once. The time point denotes: week 5, during vaccination. Every vaccination contained 300 ug of the mutant IDH1 20-mer peptide and was paired with topical imiquimod. What these receptors recognize is not known. The sequencing here drew on PBMCs, taken from a glioma patient whose treatment included an IDH1 peptide vaccine. These receptors were collected from a woman between 50 and 59 years old with glioma.

This chain links TRBV5-1 with TRBJ1-2, with D tentatively TRBD1 (6 bases). V shed 1 base and J shed 2 bases, with 9 bases lying between them. The CDR3 is made up of 14 amino acids. Germline V gives CDR1 SGHRS, CDR2 YFSETQ. In DNA, the CDR3 is TGCGCCAGCAGCTTGCCCGGACAGAACTATGGCTACACCTTC. Its translation is CASSLPGQNYGYTF.

This chain connects TRBV13 to TRBJ2-7, with 7 bases identical to TRBD2. Trimming at V came to 7 bases and at J to 2 bases, leaving 11 bases not matched to a gene. CDR3 size: 15 residues. Germline CDR1 is PRHDT and CDR2 is FYEKMQ (reference sequence). The CDR3: CASTFGGGGAYEQYF. CDR3 nucleotide sequence: TGTGCCAGCACTTTCGGCGGCGGGGGAGCCTACGAGCAGTACTTC.

V and J are TRBV5-4 and TRBJ2-2, with D hard to call. Trimming removed 5 bases at V and 6 bases at J, with 17 bases between. CDR1 and CDR2 from the germline V gene are SGHNT and YYREEE (reference sequence). The CDR3 is 15 amino acids. Here the CDR3 reads CASRPQGLGAGELFF. The CDR3 nucleotides are TGTGCCAGCAGACCTCAAGGGCTTGGGGCCGGGGAGCTGTTTTTT.

The chain employs TRBV28 and TRBJ2-1; 7 bases align to TRBD2. CDR3 length equals 19 residues. The germline CDR1 and CDR2 sequences are MDHEN and SYDVKM. Germline trimming cut 0 bases from V and 1 base from J; bases unmatched to any gene: 12. The chain's CDR3 is CASSLWAGDPLGSYNEQFF. The CDR3 coding sequence is TGTGCCAGCAGTTTATGGGCGGGAGACCCGCTAGGATCCTACAATGAGCAGTTCTTC.

This clone was detected only once. The gene calls are TRBV21-1 and TRBJ2-7; the table's D call of TRBD1 was not tested on the DNA. TRBV21-1 is listed as a pseudogene. The CDR3 loop spans 15 amino acids. CDR3 nucleotide sequence: TGTGCCAGCACCCCCTGGGGCAGGGGGCGCGGCGAGCAGTACTTC. Its translation: CASTPWGRGRGEQYF.

The V and J genes are TRBV5-1 and TRBJ1-6; D perhaps matches TRBD1 (6 bases). Germline V gene data show CDR1 as SGHRS and CDR2 as YFSETQ. The length of the CDR3 is 16 residues. V lost 3 bases, J lost 7 bases, and 17 bases lay in between. For the CDR3, the DNA is TGCGCCAGCAGCTCTCAGGGGAACCCGGGGAATTCACCCCTCCACTTT. This translates into CASSSQGNPGNSPLHF.

This clone was detected a few times. This sequence joins TRBV5-4 and TRBJ1-2; tentatively, D is TRBD1 (5 bases). The CDR3 runs 13 residues. The V end lost 2 bases, the J end lost 7 bases, and 12 bases lay between the germline ends. The germline CDR1 and CDR2 sequences are SGHNT and YYREEE (reference sequence). The CDR3 DNA reads TGTGCCAGCAGCTTCTACGGGGGTCTTGGCTACACCTTC. Protein sequence: CASSFYGGLGYTF. Full variable domain (rest looked up from reference TRBV5-4 and TRBJ1-2): ETGVTQSPTHLIKTRGQQVTLRCSSQSGHNTVSWYQQALGQGPQFIFQYYREEENGRGNFPPRFSGLQFPNYSSELNVNALELDDSALYLCASSFYGGLGYTFGSGTRLTVV.

A single count supports this clone. The chain combines TRBV6-6 with TRBJ1-1; no firm D call. Germline CDR1 MNHNY, CDR2 SVGAGI (reference sequence). Trimming pared 6 bases from V and 1 base from J, leaving 6 bases between. The CDR3 extends over 12 amino acids. This chain's CDR3 is CASRKGNTEAFF. CDR3 DNA sequence: TGTGCCAGCAGGAAGGGGAACACTGAAGCTTTCTTT.

The chain carries TRBV7-3 and TRBJ1-2, with a tentative D call TRBD1 (5 bases). Trimming pared 5 bases from V and 7 bases from J, leaving 14 bases between. Germline CDR1 and CDR2: SGHTA and FQGTGA. The CDR3 length is 13 residues. The CDR3 nucleotides are TGTGCCAGCAGCCCGGCCCACCAGGGTGGCTACACCTTC. Its protein product is CASSPAHQGGYTF.

V and J are TRBV10-3 and TRBJ2-7, with 10 bases matching TRBD2. The CDR3 totals 16 residues. CDR1 and CDR2 from the germline V gene are ENHRY and SYGVKD. Trimming cost V 0 bases and J 9 bases; bases outside gene matches: 11. In nucleotides, the CDR3 is TGTGCCATCAGTGAGTCTTTTGGGCTAGCGGGAGTGTGGCAGTACTTC. Encoded protein: CAISESFGLAGVWQYF.

The chain has TRBV28 and TRBJ2-7; D is undetermined. Germline V gene lookup returns CDR1 MDHEN and CDR2 SYDVKM. The V and J ends lost 1 base and 6 bases respectively, with 10 bases between them. The CDR3 covers 13 residues. The CDR3 loop reads CASSLFPPGEQYF. CDR3 sequence (DNA): TGTGCCAGCAGTTTATTCCCCCCAGGCGAGCAGTACTTC.